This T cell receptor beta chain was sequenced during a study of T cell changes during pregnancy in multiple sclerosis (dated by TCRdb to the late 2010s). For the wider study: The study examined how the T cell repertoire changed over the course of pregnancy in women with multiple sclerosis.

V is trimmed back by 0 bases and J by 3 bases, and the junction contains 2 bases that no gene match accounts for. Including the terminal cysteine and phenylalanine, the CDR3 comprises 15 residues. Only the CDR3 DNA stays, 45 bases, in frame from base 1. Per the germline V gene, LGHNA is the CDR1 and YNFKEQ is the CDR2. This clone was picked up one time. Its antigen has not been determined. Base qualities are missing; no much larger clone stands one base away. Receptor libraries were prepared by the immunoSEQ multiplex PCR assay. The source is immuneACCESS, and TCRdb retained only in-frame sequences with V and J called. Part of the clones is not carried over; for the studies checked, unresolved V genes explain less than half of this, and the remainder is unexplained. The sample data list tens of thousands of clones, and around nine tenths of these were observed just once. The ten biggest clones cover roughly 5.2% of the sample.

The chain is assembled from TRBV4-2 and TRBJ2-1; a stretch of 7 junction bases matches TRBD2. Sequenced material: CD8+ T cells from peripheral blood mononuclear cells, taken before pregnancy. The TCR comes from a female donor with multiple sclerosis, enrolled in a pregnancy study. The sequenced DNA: TGTGCCAGCAGCCAAGAACCTAGCGGCTACAATGAGCAGTTCTTC. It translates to CASSQEPSGYNEQFF.